This passage covers 30 T cell receptor beta chains from one sample sequenced in a study of control samples from healthy donors and cancer patients. TCRdb keeps only in-frame clones here, not all; method: immunoSEQ multiplex PCR. The table lists around 28,000 clones, under 95% of them singletons. The specimen sequenced was PBMCs. The source of these receptors is a man aged 45 to 65 with lung cancer.

The CDR3 spells CASSYSTYGYTF. CDR3 bases: TGCGCCAGCAGCTACAGTACTTATGGCTACACCTTC. The chain carries TRBV10-1 and TRBJ1-2; D uncertain. The V end lost 6 bases, the J end lost 5 bases, and 10 bases lay between the germline ends. Germline loops: CDR1 WNHNN, CDR2 SYGVQD (reference sequence). This CDR3 has 12 amino acids.

This clone was seen just once. The chain carries TRBV5-1 and TRBJ1-6; 9 bases map to TRBD1. V shed 3 bases, J shed 6 bases, and the junction held 4 bases outside the gene matches. Per the germline V gene, CDR1 is SGHRS and CDR2 is YFSETQ. The CDR3 is made up of 15 amino acids. CDR3 in amino acids: CASSSGTGFNSPLHF. The CDR3 DNA reads TGCGCCAGCAGCTCCGGGACAGGGTTTAATTCACCCCTCCACTTT.

The J gene is TRBJ2-5, the V gene TRBV6-2 or TRBV6-3, with 13 bases identical to TRBD2. This CDR3 contains 14 residues. Germline V gene sequence: CDR1 MNHEY, CDR2 SVGEGT. V dropped 6 bases and J dropped 4; count of bases not matched to a gene: 2. The CDR3 here is CASSRLAGGETQYF. As DNA, the CDR3 is TGTGCCAGCAGCAGACTAGCGGGGGGAGAGACCCAGTACTTC.

The J gene is TRBJ2-3, the V gene TRBV20-1, with no clear D. V dropped 3 bases and J dropped 0 bases, with 10 bases sitting between them. Looked up from germline, CDR1 is DFQATT and CDR2 is SNEGSKA (reference sequence). The CDR3 runs to 14 residues. The CDR3 bases are TGCAGTGCTAGTTTGGGTCTTAGCACAGATACGCAGTATTTT. Translated: CSASLGLSTDTQYF.

The V and J genes are TRBV15 and TRBJ1-2; a weak D match, TRBD1 (6 bases). CDR3 length: 16 amino acids. The germline V and J ends were trimmed by 1 base and 3 bases, with 15 bases remaining between them. The V gene's germline CDR1 is LNHNV and CDR2 YYDKDF (reference sequence). CDR3 sequence reads: CATSRASGGGDYGYTF. DNA for the CDR3: TGTGCCACCAGCAGAGCCTCGGGAGGGGGTGACTATGGCTACACCTTC.

CDR3 DNA: TGTGCCAGCAGCTTATCAGGTGACGTCCGCCAAGAGACCCAGTACTTC. Its translation: CASSLSGDVRQETQYF. The chain carries TRBV7-9 and TRBJ2-5; D unresolved. The germline V and J ends were trimmed by 2 bases and 1 base, with 14 bases remaining between them. The CDR3 loop spans 16 amino acids. CDR1 and CDR2 from the germline V gene are SEHNR and FQNEAQ (reference sequence).

The chain recombines TRBV6-5 with TRBJ2-2; D unresolved. This CDR3 is 13 amino acids long. V lost 7 bases and J lost 2, with 8 bases in between. Germline CDR1 and CDR2: MNHEY and SVGAGI. The CDR3 here is CASTQVNTGELFF. Here the CDR3 DNA reads TGTGCCAGCACCCAGGTTAACACCGGGGAGCTGTTTTTT.

V is TRBV6-2 or TRBV6-3 and J is TRBJ2-3; maybe TRBD2 (6 bases). The CDR3 consists of 15 residues. V was trimmed by 0 bases and J by 2 bases, leaving 9 bases between them. CDR1 and CDR2 (germline): MNHEY, SVGEGT. The CDR3 loop is CASSYSASDTDTQYF. In DNA form, the CDR3 reads TGTGCCAGCAGTTACTCGGCTAGCGACACAGATACGCAGTATTTT.

This clone was picked up one time. The genes are TRBV2 and TRBJ2-7; TRBD2 aligns across 11 bases. The V and J ends lost 3 bases and 6 bases, in that order; junction bases with no gene match: 4. The CDR3 contains 14 residues. Germline V gene sequence: CDR1 SNHLY, CDR2 FYNNEI. In DNA form, the CDR3 reads TGTGCCAGCAGTGATGTGACTAGCGGGGTCGAGCAGTACTTC. Translated, it gives CASSDVTSGVEQYF.

The gene calls are TRBV6-5 and TRBJ2-1; no definite D call. From germline, CDR1 is MNHEY and CDR2 SVGAGI. CDR3 size: 14 residues. The germline V and J ends were trimmed by 4 bases and 11 bases, with 18 bases remaining between them. CDR3 in amino acids: CASSSTLAGSKQFF. DNA of the CDR3: TGTGCCAGCAGTTCCACGTTAGCAGGCAGTAAGCAGTTCTTC.

This sequence joins TRBV18 and TRBJ2-2, with a weak D call TRBD1 (6 bases). V gave up 6 bases and J gave up 4 bases, with 12 bases separating them. CDR1 is KGHSH and CDR2 is LQKENI in the germline V gene. The CDR3 consists of 14 residues. The CDR3 bases are TGTGCCAGCTCTCCCGGACAGCGCACCGGGGAGCTGTTTTTT. Protein sequence: CASSPGQRTGELFF.

This chain joins TRBV6-6 and TRBJ2-7; 10 bases map to TRBD1. The CDR3 has 15 residues. Germline V gene lookup returns CDR1 MNHNY and CDR2 SVGAGI (reference sequence). The V and J ends lost 0 bases and 5 bases, in that order; junction bases with no gene match: 4. The CDR3 is CASSYSGQGVNEQYF. The CDR3 coding sequence is TGTGCCAGCAGTTACTCTGGACAGGGGGTGAACGAGCAGTACTTC.

This sequence joins TRBV19 and TRBJ1-5; no definite D call. V lost 8 bases and J lost 4, with 12 bases in between. This CDR3 contains 13 residues. Germline lookup yields CDR1 LNHDA and CDR2 SQIVND (reference sequence). This chain's CDR3 is CASGRSLNQPQHF. The CDR3 DNA sequence: TGTGCCAGTGGACGGTCGCTTAATCAGCCCCAGCATTTT.

This rearrangement joins TRBV6-6 to TRBJ2-7, with D tentatively TRBD1 (5 bases). Germline V gene sequence: CDR1 MNHNY, CDR2 SVGAGI (reference sequence). Trimming pared 2 bases from V and 4 bases from J, leaving 12 bases between. This CDR3 spans 14 amino acids. Here the CDR3 DNA reads TGTGCCAGCAGTTACCCAGGAAGGGGATACGAGCAGTACTTC. Its protein is CASSYPGRGYEQYF.

This clone was seen just once. V and J are TRBV3-1 (or the pseudogene TRBV3-2) and TRBJ1-5; D is perhaps TRBD1 (5 bases). The V end lost 0 bases, the J end lost 6 bases, and 6 bases lay between the germline ends. The CDR3 totals 13 residues. From germline, CDR1 is LGHDT and CDR2 YNNKEL (reference sequence). The CDR3 loop is CASSQDRAQPQHF. DNA of the CDR3: TGTGCCAGCAGCCAAGACAGGGCTCAGCCCCAGCATTTT.

This CDR3 reads CASSIWTGSTDTQYF. As DNA, the CDR3 is TGTGCCAGTAGTATTTGGACTGGGAGCACAGATACGCAGTATTTT. The chain carries TRBV19 and TRBJ2-3, with D possibly matching TRBD2 (5 bases). The CDR3 runs to 15 residues. The V gene's germline CDR1 is LNHDA and CDR2 SQIVND (reference sequence). Trimming cost V 3 bases and J 0 bases, with 10 bases left between them.

J is TRBJ1-1 and V is TRBV7-3; no clear D gene. Germline values: CDR1 SGHTA, CDR2 FQGTGA. Trimming removed 1 base from V and 8 bases from J, with 11 bases in between. There are 13 residues in the CDR3. CDR3 region: CASSLKKGVEAFF. For the CDR3, the DNA is TGTGCCAGCAGCTTAAAGAAGGGAGTCGAAGCTTTCTTT.

The V gene is TRBV11-2, the J gene TRBJ2-7, with TRBD1 matching over 11 bases. The CDR3 has 14 residues. Germline-derived CDR1 and CDR2 are SGHAT and FQNNGV. J was trimmed by 2 bases and V by 3 bases; bases with no gene match: 0. The CDR3, as DNA: TGTGCCAGCAGCTTGGACAGGGGGCCCTACGAGCAGTACTTC. This gives the protein CASSLDRGPYEQYF.

The V and J genes are TRBV6-5 and TRBJ2-1; 7 bases fit TRBD2. The CDR3 spans 15 residues. CDR1 and CDR2 (germline): MNHEY, SVGAGI. Unmatched junction bases numbered 6, after V lost 5 bases and J lost 2 bases. The CDR3 DNA follows: TGTGCCAGCAGTAGGACTAGTTCTCCCTACAATGAGCAGTTCTTC. Translation gives CASSRTSSPYNEQFF.

The CDR3 reads CASRPGTETQYF. The DNA for the CDR3 is TGTGCCAGCAGGCCGGGGACGGAGACCCAGTACTTC. This chain uses TRBV6-5 with TRBJ2-5, with D possibly being TRBD1 or TRBD2 (5 bases each). Trimming took 6 bases from V and 5 from J, leaving 10 bases between them. Germline loops: CDR1 MNHEY, CDR2 SVGAGI. The CDR3 has 12 amino acids.

V usage is TRBV12-3 or TRBV12-4 and J usage is TRBJ1-1; no firm D call. The CDR3 has 13 residues. V dropped 2 bases and J dropped 7 bases, with 11 bases sitting between them. The chain's CDR3 is CASSLTTMGEAFF. The DNA of the CDR3 is TGTGCCAGCAGTTTAACAACCATGGGTGAAGCTTTCTTT.

This chain joins TRBV5-1 and TRBJ2-5; no firm D call. CDR1 SGHRS and CDR2 YFSETQ come from the germline V gene. V was clipped by 3 bases and J by 1 base, with 10 bases between them. The CDR3 length is 14 residues. The CDR3 sequence: CASSSSWGQETQYF. The CDR3 DNA sequence: TGCGCCAGCAGCTCCTCGTGGGGCCAAGAGACCCAGTACTTC.

The chain carries TRBV3-1 (or the pseudogene TRBV3-2) and TRBJ2-1; TRBD2 agrees at 11 bases. V dropped 0 bases and J dropped 7; count of bases not matched to a gene: 11. This CDR3 has 18 residues. Looked up from germline, CDR1 is LGHDT and CDR2 is YNNKEL (reference sequence). The CDR3 DNA reads TGTGCCAGCAGCCAAGATCAGAGGCTAGCGGGGGGCAAAAATGAGCAGTTCTTC. Its protein is CASSQDQRLAGGKNEQFF.

This chain's CDR3 is CASGGGGSYNSPLHF. CDR3 sequence (DNA): TGTGCCAGCGGGGGAGGGGGTTCCTATAATTCACCCCTCCACTTT. V is TRBV27 and J is TRBJ1-6, with D maybe TRBD1 (6 bases). The germline V gene has CDR1 MNHEY and CDR2 SMNVEV (reference sequence). The V end was cut by 8 bases, the J end by 1 base, with 12 bases between. This CDR3 has 15 amino acids.

The chain links TRBV9 to TRBJ1-6; D gene uncertain. The germline V gene has CDR1 SGDLS and CDR2 YYNGEE. The length of the CDR3 is 13 residues. With 0 bases removed from V and 7 bases from J, the gap between germline ends came to 5 bases. CDR3 nucleotides: TGTGCCAGCAGCGTAGGGGCAAATTCACCCCTCCACTTT. Translating gives CASSVGANSPLHF.

The rearrangement links TRBV5-5 to TRBJ1-6; D is undetermined. With 4 bases removed from V and 4 bases from J, the gap between germline ends came to 15 bases. The CDR3 is 16 amino acids. CDR1 is SGHKS and CDR2 is YYEKEE in the germline V gene (reference sequence). The CDR3 spells CASSPTIGQYNSPLHF. The CDR3 region has the DNA TGTGCCAGCAGCCCTACTATCGGGCAGTATAATTCACCCCTCCACTTT.

V is TRBV7-9 and J is TRBJ1-2; 9 bases agree with TRBD1. V was pared by 4 bases and J by 6 bases, with 9 bases of the junction left unmatched. In germline, CDR1 is SEHNR, CDR2 FQNEAQ (reference sequence). The CDR3 has 15 residues. The CDR3 protein is CASSSGQGSFDGYTF. The CDR3 DNA reads TGTGCCAGCAGCTCGGGACAGGGAAGCTTTGATGGCTACACCTTC.

The chain carries TRBV5-5 and TRBJ2-3, with D uncertain. The germline V gene encodes CDR1 SGHKS and CDR2 YYEKEE (reference sequence). The V end was cut by 0 bases, the J end by 2 bases, with 4 bases between. This CDR3 spans 13 amino acids. In DNA form, the CDR3 reads TGTGCCAGCAGCTTGGACGACACAGATACGCAGTATTTT. Protein product: CASSLDDTDTQYF.

The gene calls are TRBV5-1 and TRBJ2-7; either TRBD1 or TRBD2 may supply D (5 bases each). The germline V gene encodes CDR1 SGHRS and CDR2 YFSETQ. V was cut by 0 bases and J by 0 bases, with 7 bases left in between. The CDR3 is made up of 14 amino acids. The CDR3 nucleotides are TGCGCCAGCAGCTTGGGGGGGAGCTCCTACGAGCAGTACTTC. This translates into CASSLGGSSYEQYF. The full variable domain, completed using reference TRBV5-1 and TRBJ2-7, is KAGVTQTPRYLIKTRGQQVTLSCSPISGHRSVSWYQQTPGQGLQFLFEYFSETQRNKGNFPGRFSGRQFSNSRSEMNVSTLELGDSALYLCASSLGGSSYEQYFGPGTRLTVT.

The V and J genes are TRBV3-1 (or the pseudogene TRBV3-2) and TRBJ2-3; 8 nucleotides align to TRBD2. J lost 4 bases, V lost 4 bases, and 4 bases had no gene match. The CDR3 has 14 amino acids. Germline-derived CDR1 and CDR2 are LGHDT and YNNKEL (reference sequence). Here the CDR3 DNA reads TGTGCCAGCAGCCCAGACGGGGGGGCAGATACGCAGTATTTT. Its protein product is CASSPDGGADTQYF.